What follows are 14 T cell receptor beta chains derived from one specimen sequenced in a study of shared clonotypes between healthy human individuals. The table came from immunoSEQ multiplex PCR; TCRdb's copy has only in-frame clones and leaves some out. The table records 190,000 or so clones, approximately 60% of them present only once. Material: memory CD4+ T cells sorted from blood. Subset reported: CD45RA-negative fraction. The receptors stem from a young man in good health.

This chain connects TRBV5-1 to TRBJ2-1, with 10 bases fitting TRBD2. Trimming at V came to 4 bases and at J to 9 bases, leaving 10 bases not matched to a gene. Germline V CDR1 and CDR2: SGHRS, YFSETQ. The CDR3 covers 15 residues. The CDR3 DNA follows: TGCGCCAGCAGCGACCCTAGCGGGAGCGGGAGTGAGCAGTTCTTC. This translates into CASSDPSGSGSEQFF.

In its sample, this clone was seen once. The chain carries TRBV5-5 and TRBJ2-5, with a possible D match to TRBD1 (6 bases). Trimming removed 0 bases at V and 5 bases at J, with 11 bases between. The CDR3 runs to 14 residues. Germline V gene lookup returns CDR1 SGHKS and CDR2 YYEKEE (reference sequence). The CDR3 nucleotides are TGTGCCAGCAGCTTGGTAACAGGGCCTGAGACCCAGTACTTC. Translation gives CASSLVTGPETQYF. The full variable domain, completed using reference TRBV5-5 and TRBJ2-5, is DAGVTQSPTHLIKTRGQQVTLRCSPISGHKSVSWYQQVLGQGPQFIFQYYEKEERGRGNFPDRFSARQFPNYSSELNVNALLLGDSALYLCASSLVTGPETQYFGPGTRLLVL.

Regarding this clone: A single base is all that separates this from a far larger clone, so a read error is likely. J is TRBJ2-3 and V is TRBV2; the match to TRBD2 covers 8 bases. From germline, CDR1 is SNHLY and CDR2 FYNNEI. CDR3 length equals 14 residues. The DNA for the CDR3 is TGTGTCAGCGGGAGACCTACTAGCACAGATACGCAGTATTTT. This translates into CVSGRPTSTDTQYF.

The chain carries TRBV5-4 and TRBJ1-1, with D possibly TRBD1 on 6 matching bases. This CDR3 region has 13 residues. Trimming removed 7 bases from V and 0 bases from J, with 10 bases in between. Germline CDR1 and CDR2: SGHNT and YYREEE (reference sequence). CDR3 nucleotides: TGTGCCAGCCTTCAGGGGATGAACACTGAAGCTTTCTTT. Its protein product is CASLQGMNTEAFF.

The chain uses TRBV7-2 and TRBJ1-4, with 10 bases fitting TRBD1. The V segment lost 6 bases and the J segment 13 bases; nucleotides outside the gene matches: 8. Germline V gene data show CDR1 as SGHTA and CDR2 as FQGNSA. CDR3 length equals 13 residues. The CDR3 nucleotides read TGTGCCAGCAGGAGCATTAGGACAGGGGGACTGTTTTTT. Protein product: CASRSIRTGGLFF.

The chain has TRBV7-9 and TRBJ2-1; D is unresolved. Germline V CDR1 and CDR2: SEHNR, FQNEAQ (reference sequence). With 1 base removed from V and 1 base from J, the gap between germline ends came to 5 bases. The CDR3 loop spans 14 amino acids. For the CDR3, the DNA is TGTGCCAGCAGCTTAGTCCTATCCTACAATGAGCAGTTCTTC. It codes for CASSLVLSYNEQFF.

The genes are TRBV18 and TRBJ1-5, with 9 bases that match TRBD1. The CDR3 length is 15 residues. Germline values: CDR1 KGHSH, CDR2 LQKENI. J gave up 6 bases and V 3 bases, and 6 bases lay outside the gene matches. The CDR3 nucleotides are TGTGCCAGCTCACCCGGGACAGGGATCGGTCAGCCCCAGCATTTT. This translates into CASSPGTGIGQPQHF.

The V call is TRBV29-1, the J call TRBJ1-1; 11 nucleotides line up with TRBD1. Germline V CDR1 and CDR2: SQVTM, ANQGSEA. Losses at the gene ends were 6 bases for V and 5 bases for J; bases not matched to a gene: 8. CDR3 length equals 14 residues. CDR3 in DNA: TGCAGCGTAGGACAGGGGGCTCAAGGTACTGAAGCTTTCTTT. Amino acids: CSVGQGAQGTEAFF.

The rearrangement uses TRBV5-4 and TRBJ2-5, with D perhaps TRBD1 (5 bases). Trimming shortened V by 0 bases and J by 4 bases, and 10 bases separated the two germline ends. The CDR3 is made up of 14 amino acids. Germline CDR1 is SGHNT and CDR2 is YYREEE (reference sequence). CDR3 in amino acids: CASSLEGSGETQYF. In DNA, the CDR3 is TGTGCCAGCAGCTTGGAGGGGTCGGGAGAGACCCAGTACTTC.

The rearrangement joins TRBV18 to TRBJ2-2; 8 bases map to TRBD1. CDR1 and CDR2 (germline): KGHSH, LQKENI. The ends lost 6 bases at V and 3 bases at J; junction bases unmatched: 6. The CDR3 runs to 15 residues. The CDR3 loop reads CASSRDRIDTGELFF. In DNA form, the CDR3 reads TGTGCCAGCTCCCGGGACAGGATCGACACCGGGGAGCTGTTTTTT.

This chain links TRBV4-3 with TRBJ2-2; the match to TRBD2 covers 7 bases. Unmatched junction bases numbered 8, after V lost 6 bases and J lost 1 base. Germline-derived CDR1 and CDR2 are LGHNA and YSLEER. There are 16 residues in the CDR3. Here the CDR3 DNA reads TGCGCCAGCAGTCGTACTAGCGTCCAGAACACCGGGGAGCTGTTTTTT. Its protein product is CASSRTSVQNTGELFF.

This chain connects TRBV6-6 to TRBJ2-3; TRBD2 matches at 8 bases. Germline V lookup: CDR1 MNHNY, CDR2 SVGAGI (reference sequence). V shed 0 bases and J 4 bases; nucleotides not matched to a gene: 6. This CDR3 region has 16 residues. The CDR3 region is CASSYSFPGLADTQYF. In DNA, the CDR3 is TGTGCCAGCAGTTACTCCTTTCCGGGACTAGCAGATACGCAGTATTTT.

This chain connects TRBV7-3 to TRBJ1-2; 8 nucleotides match TRBD1. Germline loops: CDR1 SGHTA, CDR2 FQGTGA. V gave up 5 bases and J gave up 5 bases; unmatched junction bases: 13. CDR3 size: 16 residues. In DNA form, the CDR3 reads TGTGCCAGCAGCGTCTTCCCCCGAACAGGGGGTTATGGCTACACCTTC. Its protein is CASSVFPRTGGYGYTF.

This chain uses TRBV29-1 with TRBJ2-1; 15 nucleotides line up with TRBD2. Per germline, CDR1 SQVTM and CDR2 ANQGSEA. The CDR3 sequence is 16 residues long. With V trimmed by 7 bases and J by 2 bases, 6 bases remained unmatched. The DNA for the CDR3 is TGCAGCGGTTGGACTAGCGGGAGGGTAACCTACAATGAGCAGTTCTTC. Protein: CSGWTSGRVTYNEQFF.